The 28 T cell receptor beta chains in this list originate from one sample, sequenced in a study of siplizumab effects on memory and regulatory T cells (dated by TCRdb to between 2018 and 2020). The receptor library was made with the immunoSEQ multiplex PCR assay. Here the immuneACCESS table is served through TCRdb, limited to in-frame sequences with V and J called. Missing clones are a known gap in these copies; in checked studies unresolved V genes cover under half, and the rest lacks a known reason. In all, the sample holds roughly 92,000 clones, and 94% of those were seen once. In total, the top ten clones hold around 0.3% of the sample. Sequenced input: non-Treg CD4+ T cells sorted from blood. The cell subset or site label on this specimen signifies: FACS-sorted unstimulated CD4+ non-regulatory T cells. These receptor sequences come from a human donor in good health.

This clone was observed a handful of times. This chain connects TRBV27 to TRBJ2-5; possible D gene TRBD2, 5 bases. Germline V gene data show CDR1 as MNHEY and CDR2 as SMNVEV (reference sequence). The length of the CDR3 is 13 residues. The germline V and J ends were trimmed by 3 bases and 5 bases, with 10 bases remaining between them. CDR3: CASSFSGLETQYF. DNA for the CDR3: TGTGCCAGCAGTTTCTCCGGACTCGAGACCCAGTACTTC.

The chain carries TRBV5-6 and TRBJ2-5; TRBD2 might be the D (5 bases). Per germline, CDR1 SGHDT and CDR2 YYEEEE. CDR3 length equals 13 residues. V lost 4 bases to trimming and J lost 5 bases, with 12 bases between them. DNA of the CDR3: TGTGCCAGCAGCGTTAGGGAGCGGGAGACCCAGTACTTC. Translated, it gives CASSVRERETQYF.

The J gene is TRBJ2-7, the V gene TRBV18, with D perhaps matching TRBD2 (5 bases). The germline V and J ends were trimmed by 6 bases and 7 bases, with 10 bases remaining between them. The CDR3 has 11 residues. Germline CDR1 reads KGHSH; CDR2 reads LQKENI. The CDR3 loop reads CASSPGWEQYF. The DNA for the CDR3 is TGTGCCAGCTCCCCGGGGTGGGAGCAGTACTTC.

The CDR3 loop is CASSWRDSSNEQFF. The CDR3 DNA is TGTGCCAGCAGCTGGCGGGATTCCAGCAATGAGCAGTTCTTC. The genes are TRBV7-8 and TRBJ2-1, with a weak D call TRBD2 (6 bases). The CDR3 is made up of 14 amino acids. V shed 4 bases and J shed 6 bases, with 13 bases lying between them. Germline V CDR1 and CDR2: SGHVS, FQNEAQ. Filled out from reference TRBV7-8 and TRBJ2-1, the complete variable domain reads GAGVSQSPRYKVAKRGQDVALRCDPISGHVSLFWYQQALGQGPEFLTYFQNEAQLDKSGLPSDRFFAERPEGSVSTLKIQRTQQEDSAVYLCASSWRDSSNEQFFGPGTRLTVL.

The DNA of the CDR3 is TGCAGCGTGATAGCCATCAATGAGCAGTTCTTC. Encoded protein: CSVIAINEQFF. The chain carries TRBV20-1 and TRBJ2-1; D remains ambiguous. Germline-derived CDR1 and CDR2 are DFQATT and SNEGSKA (reference sequence). This CDR3 is built from 11 residues.

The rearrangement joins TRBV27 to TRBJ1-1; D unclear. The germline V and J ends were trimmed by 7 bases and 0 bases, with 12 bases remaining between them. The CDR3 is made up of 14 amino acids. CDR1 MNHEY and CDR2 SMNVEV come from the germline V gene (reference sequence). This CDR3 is CASKNPPLNTEAFF. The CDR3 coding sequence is TGTGCCAGCAAGAACCCGCCTTTGAACACTGAAGCTTTCTTT.

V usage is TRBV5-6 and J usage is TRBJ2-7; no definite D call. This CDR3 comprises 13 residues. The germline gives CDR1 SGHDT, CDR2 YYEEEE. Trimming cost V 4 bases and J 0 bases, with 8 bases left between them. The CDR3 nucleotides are TGTGCCAGCAGCCCAACCCGCTCCTACGAGCAGTACTTC. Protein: CASSPTRSYEQYF.

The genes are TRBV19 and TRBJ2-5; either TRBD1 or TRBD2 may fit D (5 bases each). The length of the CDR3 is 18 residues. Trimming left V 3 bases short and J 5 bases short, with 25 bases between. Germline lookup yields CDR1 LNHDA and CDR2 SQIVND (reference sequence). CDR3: CASSISTGFIGARETQYF. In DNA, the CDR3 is TGTGCCAGTAGTATCTCCACCGGGTTCATCGGGGCGCGGGAGACCCAGTACTTC.

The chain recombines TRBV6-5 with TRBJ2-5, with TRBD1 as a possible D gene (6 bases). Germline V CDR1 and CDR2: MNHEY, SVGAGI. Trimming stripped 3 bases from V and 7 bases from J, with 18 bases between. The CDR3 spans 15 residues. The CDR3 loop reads CASSYWPTGPRTQYF. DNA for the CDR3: TGTGCCAGCAGTTATTGGCCGACAGGCCCCAGGACCCAGTACTTC.

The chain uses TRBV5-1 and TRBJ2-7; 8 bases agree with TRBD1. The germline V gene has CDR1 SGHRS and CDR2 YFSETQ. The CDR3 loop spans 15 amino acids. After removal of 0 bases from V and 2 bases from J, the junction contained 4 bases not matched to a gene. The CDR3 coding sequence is TGCGCCAGCAGCTTGGGACAGGGGAAAGCCTACGAGCAGTACTTC. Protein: CASSLGQGKAYEQYF.

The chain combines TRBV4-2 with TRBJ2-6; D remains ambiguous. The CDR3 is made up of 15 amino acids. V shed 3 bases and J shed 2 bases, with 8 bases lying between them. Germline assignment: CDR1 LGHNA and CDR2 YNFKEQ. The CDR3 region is CASSHQRTGANVLTF. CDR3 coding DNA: TGTGCCAGCAGCCATCAAAGGACTGGGGCCAACGTCCTGACTTTC.

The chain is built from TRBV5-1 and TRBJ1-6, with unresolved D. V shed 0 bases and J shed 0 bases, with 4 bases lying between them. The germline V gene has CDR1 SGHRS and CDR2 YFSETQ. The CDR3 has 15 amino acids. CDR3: CASSLESSYNSPLHF. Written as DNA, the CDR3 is TGCGCCAGCAGCTTGGAAAGCTCCTATAATTCACCCCTCCACTTT.

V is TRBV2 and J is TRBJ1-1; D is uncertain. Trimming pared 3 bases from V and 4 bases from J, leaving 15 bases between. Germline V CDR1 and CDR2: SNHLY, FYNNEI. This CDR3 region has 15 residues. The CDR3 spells CASSDNLGGSTEAFF. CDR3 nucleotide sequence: TGTGCCAGCAGTGATAATTTGGGAGGGAGCACTGAAGCTTTCTTT.

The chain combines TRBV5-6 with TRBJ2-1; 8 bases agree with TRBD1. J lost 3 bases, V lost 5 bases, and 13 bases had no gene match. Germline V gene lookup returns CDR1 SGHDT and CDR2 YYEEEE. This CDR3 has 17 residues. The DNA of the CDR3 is TGTGCCAGCAGTCCAGCAGGGGGCCGAACCCTCTACAATGAGCAGTTCTTC. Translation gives CASSPAGGRTLYNEQFF.

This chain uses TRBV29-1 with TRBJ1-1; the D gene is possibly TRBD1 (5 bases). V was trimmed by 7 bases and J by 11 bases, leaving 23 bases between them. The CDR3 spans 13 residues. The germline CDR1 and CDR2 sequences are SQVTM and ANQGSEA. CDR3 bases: TGCAGCGCTGGAGGGGTAGGGCCTGAAGGGGCTTTCTTT. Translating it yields CSAGGVGPEGAFF. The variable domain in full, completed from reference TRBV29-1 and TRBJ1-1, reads SAVISQKPSRDICQRGTSLTIQCQVDSQVTMMFWYRQQPGQSLTLIATANQGSEATYESGFVIDKFPISRPNLTFSTLTVSNMSPEDSSIYLCSAGGVGPEGAFFGQGTRLTVV.

CDR3 protein: CASTEPSFNYGYTF. The CDR3 region has the DNA TGTGCCAGCACGGAGCCCTCCTTTAACTATGGCTACACCTTC. The genes are TRBV6-5 and TRBJ1-2; the D is unclear. Germline V gives CDR1 MNHEY, CDR2 SVGAGI. Deletions cut 7 bases from V and 1 base from J, with 13 bases between. The CDR3 sequence is 14 residues long.

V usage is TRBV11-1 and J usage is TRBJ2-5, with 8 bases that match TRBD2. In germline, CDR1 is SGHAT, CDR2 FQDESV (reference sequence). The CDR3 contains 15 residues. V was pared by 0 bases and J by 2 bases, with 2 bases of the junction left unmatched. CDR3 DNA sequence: TGTGCCAGCAGCTTAGCGGTAGCGGGGCAAGAGACCCAGTACTTC. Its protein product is CASSLAVAGQETQYF.

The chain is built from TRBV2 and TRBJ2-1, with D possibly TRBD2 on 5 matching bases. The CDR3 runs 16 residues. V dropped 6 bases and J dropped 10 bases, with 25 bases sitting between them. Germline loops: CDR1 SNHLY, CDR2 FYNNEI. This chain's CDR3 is CASSQRRLAVAMEQFF. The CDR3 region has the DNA TGTGCCAGCAGCCAAAGGCGGCTAGCAGTCGCAATGGAGCAGTTCTTC.

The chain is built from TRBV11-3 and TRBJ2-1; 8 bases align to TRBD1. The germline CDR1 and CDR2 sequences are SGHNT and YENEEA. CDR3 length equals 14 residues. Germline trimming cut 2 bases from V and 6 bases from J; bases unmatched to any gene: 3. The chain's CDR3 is CASSLYGQGNEQFF. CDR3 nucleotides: TGTGCCAGCAGCTTATATGGACAGGGCAATGAGCAGTTCTTC.

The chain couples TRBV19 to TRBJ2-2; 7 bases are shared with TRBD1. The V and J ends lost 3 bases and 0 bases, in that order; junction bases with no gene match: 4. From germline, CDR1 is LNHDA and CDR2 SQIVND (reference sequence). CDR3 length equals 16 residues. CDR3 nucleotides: TGTGCCAGTAGTATTAGGGGGCCGCCGAACACCGGGGAGCTGTTTTTT. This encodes CASSIRGPPNTGELFF.

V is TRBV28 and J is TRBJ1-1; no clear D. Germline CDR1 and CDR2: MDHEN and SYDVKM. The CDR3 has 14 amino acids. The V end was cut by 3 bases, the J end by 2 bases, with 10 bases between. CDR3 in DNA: TGTGCCAGCAGTTTGCCCGGGAGCAACACTGAAGCTTTCTTT. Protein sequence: CASSLPGSNTEAFF. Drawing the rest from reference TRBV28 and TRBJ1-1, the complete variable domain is DVKVTQSSRYLVKRTGEKVFLECVQDMDHENMFWYRQDPGLGLRLIYFSYDVKMKEKGDIPEGYSVSREKKERFSLILESASTNQTSMYLCASSLPGSNTEAFFGQGTRLTVV.

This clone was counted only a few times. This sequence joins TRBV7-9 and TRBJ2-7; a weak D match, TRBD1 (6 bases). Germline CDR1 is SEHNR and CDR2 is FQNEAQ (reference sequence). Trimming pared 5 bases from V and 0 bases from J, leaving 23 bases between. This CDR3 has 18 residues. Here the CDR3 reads CASSRGLRTDLSSYEQYF. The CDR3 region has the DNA TGTGCCAGCAGCCGCGGGCTAAGGACAGATCTTAGCTCCTACGAGCAGTACTTC.

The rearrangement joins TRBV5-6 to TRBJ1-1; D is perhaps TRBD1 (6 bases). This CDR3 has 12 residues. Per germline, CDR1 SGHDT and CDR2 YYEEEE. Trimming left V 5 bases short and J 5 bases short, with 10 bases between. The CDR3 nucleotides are TGTGCCAGCAGAGGGGGACGGACTGAAGCTTTCTTT. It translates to CASRGGRTEAFF.

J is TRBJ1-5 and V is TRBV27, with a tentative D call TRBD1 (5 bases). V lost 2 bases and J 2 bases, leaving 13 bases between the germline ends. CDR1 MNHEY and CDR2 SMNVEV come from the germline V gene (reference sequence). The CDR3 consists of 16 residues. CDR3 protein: CASSLVSGGGNQPQHF. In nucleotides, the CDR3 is TGTGCCAGCAGTTTAGTGTCGGGGGGAGGCAATCAGCCCCAGCATTTT.

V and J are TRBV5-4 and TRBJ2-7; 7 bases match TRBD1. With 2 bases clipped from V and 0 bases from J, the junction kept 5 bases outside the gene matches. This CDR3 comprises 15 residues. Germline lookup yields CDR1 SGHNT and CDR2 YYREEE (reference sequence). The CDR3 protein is CASSLQGRSSYEQYF. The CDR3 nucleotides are TGTGCCAGCAGCTTACAGGGGAGAAGCTCCTACGAGCAGTACTTC. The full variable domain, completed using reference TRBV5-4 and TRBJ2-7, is ETGVTQSPTHLIKTRGQQVTLRCSSQSGHNTVSWYQQALGQGPQFIFQYYREEENGRGNFPPRFSGLQFPNYSSELNVNALELDDSALYLCASSLQGRSSYEQYFGPGTRLTVT.

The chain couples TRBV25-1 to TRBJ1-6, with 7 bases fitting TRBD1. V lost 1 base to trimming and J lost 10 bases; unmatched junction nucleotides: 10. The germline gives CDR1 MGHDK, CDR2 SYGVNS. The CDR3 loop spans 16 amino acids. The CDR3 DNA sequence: TGTGCCAGCAGTGAATCGGGAGGGGGCATAGGATCACCCCTCCACTTT. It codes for CASSESGGGIGSPLHF.

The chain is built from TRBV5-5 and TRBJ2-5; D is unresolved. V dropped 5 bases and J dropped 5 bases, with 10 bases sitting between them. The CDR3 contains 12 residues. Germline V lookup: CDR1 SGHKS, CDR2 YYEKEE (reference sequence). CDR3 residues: CASSRRPETQYF. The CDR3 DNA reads TGTGCCAGCAGTCGTCGGCCCGAGACCCAGTACTTC.

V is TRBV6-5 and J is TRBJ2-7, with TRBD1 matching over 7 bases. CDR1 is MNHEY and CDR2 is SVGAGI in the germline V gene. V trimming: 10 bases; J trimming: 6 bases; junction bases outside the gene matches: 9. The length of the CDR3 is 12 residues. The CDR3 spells CATTLTGVEQYF. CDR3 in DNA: TGTGCCACCACCCTCACAGGGGTCGAGCAGTACTTC.